One sample yielded the 7 T cell receptor beta chains listed below, sequenced in a study of T cells after yellow fever vaccination. Via MiXCR, TCRdb re-called the 5' RACE reads, giving one row per CDR3 protein. The sample shows about 50,000 distinct CDR3 sequences, less than 9% of them seen only once. This material consisted of CD8+ T cells sorted from PBMCs, taken around 15 days after the first yellow fever vaccination. All receptors come from a man younger than 35 who received the YFV17D yellow fever vaccine.

This clonotype was recorded only once. A much larger clonotype is one base distant, so this may be a read error. The chain carries TRBV29-1 and TRBJ2-4, with D possibly being TRBD1 or TRBD2 (5 bases each). CDR1 and CDR2 (germline): SQVTM, ANQGSEA. This CDR3 comprises 17 residues. The CDR3 region is CSVEDPGAERATNIQYF. Written as DNA, the CDR3 is TGCAGCGTTGAAGATCCCGGGGCAGAGAGAGCCACAAACATTCAGTACTTC.

This clonotype was seen only a few times. The rearrangement joins TRBV5-1 to TRBJ1-5; TRBD1 aligns across 7 bases. Germline V gene data show CDR1 as SGHRS and CDR2 as YFSETQ. V dropped 0 bases and J dropped 2; count of bases not matched to a gene: 2. This CDR3 has 15 amino acids. The CDR3 protein is CASSLGQGGNQPQHF. The CDR3 DNA is TGCGCCAGCAGCTTGGGCCAGGGGGGCAATCAGCCCCAGCATTTT.

This clonotype was counted at least ten times. The chain recombines TRBV7-6 with TRBJ2-2; the D call may be TRBD1 or TRBD2 (5 bases each). Between the trimmed V and J ends, which lost 5 bases and 4 bases, there was a span of 20 bases. Per the germline V gene, CDR1 is SGHVS and CDR2 is FNYEAQ. The length of the CDR3 is 17 residues. CDR3: CASSPPGFWGSTGELFF. CDR3 DNA: TGTGCCAGCAGCCCCCCGGGTTTCTGGGGGAGCACCGGGGAGCTGTTTTTT.

This clonotype was seen ten or more times. V and J are TRBV27 and TRBJ2-7, with 9 positions matching TRBD2. The CDR3 totals 13 residues. Germline V CDR1 and CDR2: MNHEY, SMNVEV (reference sequence). J gave up 6 bases and V 3 bases, and 3 bases lay outside the gene matches. DNA of the CDR3: TGTGCCAGCAGTTTTGGGACTAGCTCCGAGCAGTACGTC. It codes for CASSFGTSSEQYV.

In this sample, this clonotype turned up many times. J is TRBJ2-1 and V is TRBV4-1, with D unclear. CDR1 is MGHRA and CDR2 is YSYEKL in the germline V gene. Trimming removed 4 bases from V and 6 bases from J, with 19 bases in between. This CDR3 spans 16 amino acids. The DNA of the CDR3 is TGCGCCAGCAGCCTGAAGCCTCAAATTCTACCCAATGAGCAGTTCTTC. Its translation is CASSLKPQILPNEQFF.

This clonotype was seen at least ten times. This chain connects TRBV12-3 or TRBV12-4 to TRBJ2-3, with D perhaps being TRBD1 or TRBD2 (5 bases each). CDR3 length equals 15 residues. Deletions cut 3 bases from V and 0 bases from J, with 10 bases between. The CDR3 DNA reads as TGTGCCAGCAGTTTGAAGGGACGGAGCACAGATACGCAGTATTTT. This codes for CASSLKGRSTDTQYF.

This clonotype has a count of ten or more. The genes are TRBV5-6 and TRBJ2-1, with no clear D. The germline V and J ends were trimmed by 0 bases and 9 bases, with 7 bases remaining between them. The CDR3 spans 12 residues. The germline gives CDR1 SGHDT, CDR2 YYEEEE. For the CDR3, the DNA is TGTGCCAGCAGCTTGGGGGAAGCTGAGCAGTTCTTC. This translates into CASSLGEAEQFF. Full variable domain (outside the CDR3, taken from reference TRBV5-6 and TRBJ2-1): DAGVTQSPTHLIKTRGQQVTLRCSPKSGHDTVSWYQQALGQGPQFIFQYYEEEERQRGNFPDRFSGHQFPNYSSELNVNALLLGDSALYLCASSLGEAEQFFGPGTRLTVL.